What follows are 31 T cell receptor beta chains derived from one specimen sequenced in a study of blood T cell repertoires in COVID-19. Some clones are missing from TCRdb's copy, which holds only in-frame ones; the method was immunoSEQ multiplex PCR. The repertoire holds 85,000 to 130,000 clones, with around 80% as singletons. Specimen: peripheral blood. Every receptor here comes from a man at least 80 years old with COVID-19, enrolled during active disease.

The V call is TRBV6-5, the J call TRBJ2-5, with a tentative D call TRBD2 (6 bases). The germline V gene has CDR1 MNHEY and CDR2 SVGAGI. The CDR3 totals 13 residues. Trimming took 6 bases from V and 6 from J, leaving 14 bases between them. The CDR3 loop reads CASRGGAGKTQYF. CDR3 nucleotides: TGTGCCAGCAGGGGAGGAGCGGGCAAGACCCAGTACTTC.

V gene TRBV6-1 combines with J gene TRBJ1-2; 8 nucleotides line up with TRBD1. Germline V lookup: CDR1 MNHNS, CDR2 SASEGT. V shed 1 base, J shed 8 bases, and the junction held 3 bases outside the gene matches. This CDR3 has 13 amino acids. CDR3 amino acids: CASSEGGTGGYTF. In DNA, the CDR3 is TGTGCCAGCAGTGAAGGGGGGACAGGAGGCTACACCTTC.

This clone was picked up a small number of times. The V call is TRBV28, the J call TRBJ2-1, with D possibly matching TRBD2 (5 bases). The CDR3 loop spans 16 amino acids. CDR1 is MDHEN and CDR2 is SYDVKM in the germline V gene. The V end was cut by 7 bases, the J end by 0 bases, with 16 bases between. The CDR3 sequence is CASTIARMSSYNEQFF. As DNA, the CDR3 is TGTGCCAGCACTATAGCGCGTATGAGCTCCTACAATGAGCAGTTCTTC.

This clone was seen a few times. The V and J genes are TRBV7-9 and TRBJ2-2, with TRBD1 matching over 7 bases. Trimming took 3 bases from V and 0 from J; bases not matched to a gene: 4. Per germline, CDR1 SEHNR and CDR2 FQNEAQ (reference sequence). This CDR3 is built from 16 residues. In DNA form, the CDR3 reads TGTGCCAGCAGCTTCCACAGGGGTGCGAACACCGGGGAGCTGTTTTTT. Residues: CASSFHRGANTGELFF.

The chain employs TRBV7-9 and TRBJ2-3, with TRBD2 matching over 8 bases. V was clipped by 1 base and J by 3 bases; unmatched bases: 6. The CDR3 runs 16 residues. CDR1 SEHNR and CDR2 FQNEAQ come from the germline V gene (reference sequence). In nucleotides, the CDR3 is TGTGCCAGCAGCTTAGACTTAGCGGGAAGGACAGATACGCAGTATTTT. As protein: CASSLDLAGRTDTQYF.

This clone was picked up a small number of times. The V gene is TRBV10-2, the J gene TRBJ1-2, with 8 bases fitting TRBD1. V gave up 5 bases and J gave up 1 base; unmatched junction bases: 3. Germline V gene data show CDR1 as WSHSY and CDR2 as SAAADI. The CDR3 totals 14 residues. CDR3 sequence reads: CASSSGGDNYGYTF. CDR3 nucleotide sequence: TGCGCCAGCAGTTCAGGGGGCGATAACTATGGCTACACCTTC.

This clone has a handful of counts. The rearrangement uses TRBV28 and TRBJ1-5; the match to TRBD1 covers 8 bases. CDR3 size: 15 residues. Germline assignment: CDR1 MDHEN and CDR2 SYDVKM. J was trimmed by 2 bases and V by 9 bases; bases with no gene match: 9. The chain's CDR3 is CASRQGAPGNQPQHF. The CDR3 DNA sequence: TGTGCCAGTAGGCAGGGGGCGCCGGGCAATCAGCCCCAGCATTTT.

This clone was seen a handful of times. DNA for the CDR3: TGTGCCGGGTCGGACTGGACTAATGAAAAACTGTTTTTT. It is translated as CAGSDWTNEKLFF. V usage is TRBV6-5 and J usage is TRBJ1-4; D is unresolved. The CDR3 length is 13 residues. CDR1 MNHEY and CDR2 SVGAGI come from the germline V gene. V lost 11 bases, J lost 2 bases, and 12 bases lay in between.

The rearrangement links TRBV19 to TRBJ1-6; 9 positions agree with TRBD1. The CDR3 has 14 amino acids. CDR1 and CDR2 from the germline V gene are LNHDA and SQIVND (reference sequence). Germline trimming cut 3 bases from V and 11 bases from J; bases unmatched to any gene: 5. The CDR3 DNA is TGTGCCAGTAGTATGGACAGGGGAGGGGCACCCCTCCACTTT. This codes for CASSMDRGGAPLHF. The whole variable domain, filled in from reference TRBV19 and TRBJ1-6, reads DGGITQSPKYLFRKEGQNVTLSCEQNLNHDAMYWYRQDPGQGLRLIYYSQIVNDFQKGDIAEGYSVSREKKESFPLTVTSAQKNPTAFYLCASSMDRGGAPLHFGNGTRLTVT.

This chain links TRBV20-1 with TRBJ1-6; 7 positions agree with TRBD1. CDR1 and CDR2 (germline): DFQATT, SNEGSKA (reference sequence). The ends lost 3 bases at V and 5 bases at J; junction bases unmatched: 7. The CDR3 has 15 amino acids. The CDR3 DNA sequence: TGCAGTGCTAGTCTCCGGACAGGAAATAATTCACCCCTCCACTTT. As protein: CSASLRTGNNSPLHF.

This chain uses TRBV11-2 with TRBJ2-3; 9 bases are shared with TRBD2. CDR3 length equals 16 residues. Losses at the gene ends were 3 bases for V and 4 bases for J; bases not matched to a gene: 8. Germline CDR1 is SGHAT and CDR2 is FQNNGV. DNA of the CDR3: TGTGCCAGCAGCTTTGGACCGGGACTAGCAGCAGATACGCAGTATTTT. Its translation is CASSFGPGLAADTQYF.

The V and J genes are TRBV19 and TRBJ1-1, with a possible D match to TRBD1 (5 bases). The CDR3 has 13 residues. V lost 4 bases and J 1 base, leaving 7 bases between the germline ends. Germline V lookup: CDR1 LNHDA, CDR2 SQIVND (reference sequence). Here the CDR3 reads CASSTQGNTEAFF. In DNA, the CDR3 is TGTGCCAGTAGTACTCAGGGGAACACTGAAGCTTTCTTT.

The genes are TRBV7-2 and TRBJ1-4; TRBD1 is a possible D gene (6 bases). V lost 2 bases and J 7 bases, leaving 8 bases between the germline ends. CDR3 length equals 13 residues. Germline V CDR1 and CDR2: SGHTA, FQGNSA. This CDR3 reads CASSLSRGEKLFF. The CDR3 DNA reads TGTGCCAGCAGCTTAAGCAGGGGTGAAAAACTGTTTTTT.

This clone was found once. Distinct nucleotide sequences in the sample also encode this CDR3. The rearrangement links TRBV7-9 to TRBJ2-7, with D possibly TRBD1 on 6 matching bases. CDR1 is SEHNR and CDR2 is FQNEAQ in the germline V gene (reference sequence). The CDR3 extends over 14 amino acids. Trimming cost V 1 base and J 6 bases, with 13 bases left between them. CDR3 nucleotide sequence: TGTGCCAGCAGCTTAGTAGGGGGTGGGCCCGAGCAGTACTTC. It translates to CASSLVGGGPEQYF.

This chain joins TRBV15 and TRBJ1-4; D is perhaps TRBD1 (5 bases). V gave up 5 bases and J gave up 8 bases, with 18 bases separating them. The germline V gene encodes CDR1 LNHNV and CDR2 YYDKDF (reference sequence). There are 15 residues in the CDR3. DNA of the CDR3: TGTGCCACCAGCGACCTGGGGGGGTTATGGGAAAAACTGTTTTTT. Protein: CATSDLGGLWEKLFF.

CDR3 DNA sequence: TGTGCCAGTAATGAGGATGGCGGGAGGGCCTACAATGAGCAGTTCTTC. It codes for CASNEDGGRAYNEQFF. The V and J genes are TRBV19 and TRBJ2-1, with TRBD2 matching 9 bases. V was pared by 7 bases and J by 2 bases, with 9 bases of the junction left unmatched. There are 16 residues in the CDR3. CDR1 is LNHDA and CDR2 is SQIVND in the germline V gene (reference sequence). Variable domain in full (rest from reference TRBV19 and TRBJ2-1): DGGITQSPKYLFRKEGQNVTLSCEQNLNHDAMYWYRQDPGQGLRLIYYSQIVNDFQKGDIAEGYSVSREKKESFPLTVTSAQKNPTAFYLCASNEDGGRAYNEQFFGPGTRLTVL.

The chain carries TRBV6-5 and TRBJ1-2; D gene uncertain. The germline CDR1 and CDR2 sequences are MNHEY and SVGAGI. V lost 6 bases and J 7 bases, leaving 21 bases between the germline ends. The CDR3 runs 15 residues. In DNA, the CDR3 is TGTGCCAGCAGCCGTATCCTTGACGCCCCGGGTGGCTACACCTTC. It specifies CASSRILDAPGGYTF.

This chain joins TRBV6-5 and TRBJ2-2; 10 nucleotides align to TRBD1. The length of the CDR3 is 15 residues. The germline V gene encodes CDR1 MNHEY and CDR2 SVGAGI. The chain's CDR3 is CARARDRGNTGELFF. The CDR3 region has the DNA TGTGCTAGGGCCAGGGACAGGGGCAACACCGGGGAGCTGTTTTTT.

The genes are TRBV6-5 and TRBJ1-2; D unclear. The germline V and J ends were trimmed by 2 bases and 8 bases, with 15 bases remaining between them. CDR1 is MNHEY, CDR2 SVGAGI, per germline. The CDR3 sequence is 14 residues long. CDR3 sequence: CASSYAGGPGGYTF. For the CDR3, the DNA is TGTGCCAGCAGTTACGCGGGTGGTCCCGGGGGCTACACCTTC.

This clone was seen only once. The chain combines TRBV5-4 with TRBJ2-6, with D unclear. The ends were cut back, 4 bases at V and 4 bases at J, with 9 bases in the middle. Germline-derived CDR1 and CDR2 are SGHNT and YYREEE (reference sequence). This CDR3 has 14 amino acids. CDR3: CASSPPLGANVLTF. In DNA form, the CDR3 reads TGTGCCAGCAGCCCTCCGCTAGGGGCCAACGTCCTGACTTTC. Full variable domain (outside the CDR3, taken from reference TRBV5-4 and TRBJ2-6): ETGVTQSPTHLIKTRGQQVTLRCSSQSGHNTVSWYQQALGQGPQFIFQYYREEENGRGNFPPRFSGLQFPNYSSELNVNALELDDSALYLCASSPPLGANVLTFGAGSRLTVL.

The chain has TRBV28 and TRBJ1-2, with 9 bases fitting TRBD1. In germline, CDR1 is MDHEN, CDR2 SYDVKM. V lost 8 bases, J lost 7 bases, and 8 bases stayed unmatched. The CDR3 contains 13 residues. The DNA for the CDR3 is TGTGCCAGCCTAGAGCGGGACAGGGCTGGCTACACCTTC. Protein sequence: CASLERDRAGYTF.

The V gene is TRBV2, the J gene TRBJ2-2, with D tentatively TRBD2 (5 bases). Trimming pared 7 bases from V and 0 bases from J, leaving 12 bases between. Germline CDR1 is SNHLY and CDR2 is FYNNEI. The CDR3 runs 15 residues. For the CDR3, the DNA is TGTGCCAGCAAACTTGAGCGGACGAACACCGGGGAGCTGTTTTTT. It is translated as CASKLERTNTGELFF.

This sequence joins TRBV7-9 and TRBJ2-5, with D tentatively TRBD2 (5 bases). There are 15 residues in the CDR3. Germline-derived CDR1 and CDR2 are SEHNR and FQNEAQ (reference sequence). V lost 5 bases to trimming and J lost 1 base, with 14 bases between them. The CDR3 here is CASSPEVGAQETQYF. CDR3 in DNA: TGTGCCAGCAGCCCAGAGGTGGGAGCCCAAGAGACCCAGTACTTC.

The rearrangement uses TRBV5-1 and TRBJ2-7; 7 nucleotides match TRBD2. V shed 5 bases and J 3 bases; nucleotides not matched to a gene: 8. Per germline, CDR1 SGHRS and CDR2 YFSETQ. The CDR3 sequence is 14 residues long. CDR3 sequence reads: CASRPDSGGYEQYF. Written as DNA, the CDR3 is TGCGCCAGCAGGCCCGATTCGGGGGGCTACGAGCAGTACTTC.

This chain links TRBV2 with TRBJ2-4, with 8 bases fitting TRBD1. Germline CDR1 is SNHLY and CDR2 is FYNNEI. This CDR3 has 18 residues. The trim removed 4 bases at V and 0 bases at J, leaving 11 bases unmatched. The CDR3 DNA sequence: TGTGCCAGCAGTGCGGGACAGGATATTTATTTAGCCAAAAACATTCAGTACTTC. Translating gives CASSAGQDIYLAKNIQYF.

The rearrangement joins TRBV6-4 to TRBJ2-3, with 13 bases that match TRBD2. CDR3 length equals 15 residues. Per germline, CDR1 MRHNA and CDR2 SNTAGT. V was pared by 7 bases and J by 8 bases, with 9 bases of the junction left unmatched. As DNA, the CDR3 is TGTGCCAGCAAACTACTAGCGGGAGGGCCCGGTACGCAGTATTTT. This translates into CASKLLAGGPGTQYF.

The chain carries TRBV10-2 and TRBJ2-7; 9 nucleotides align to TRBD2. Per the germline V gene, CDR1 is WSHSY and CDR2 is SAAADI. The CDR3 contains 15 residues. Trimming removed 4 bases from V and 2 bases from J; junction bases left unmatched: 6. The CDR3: CASSVDGGRAYEQYF. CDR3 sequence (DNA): TGCGCCAGCAGTGTGGACGGCGGGAGGGCCTACGAGCAGTACTTC.

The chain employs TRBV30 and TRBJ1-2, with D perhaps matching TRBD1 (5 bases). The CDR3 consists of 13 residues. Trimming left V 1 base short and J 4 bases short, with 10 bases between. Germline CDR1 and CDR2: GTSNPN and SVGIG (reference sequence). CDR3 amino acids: CAWSGHGGYGYTF. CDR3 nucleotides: TGTGCCTGGAGTGGACACGGGGGCTATGGCTACACCTTC.

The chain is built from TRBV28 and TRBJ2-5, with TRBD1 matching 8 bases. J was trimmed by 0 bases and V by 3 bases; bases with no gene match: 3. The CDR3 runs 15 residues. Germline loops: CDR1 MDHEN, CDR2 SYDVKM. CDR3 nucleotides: TGTGCCAGCAGTTTTCAGGGGGCAAACCAAGAGACCCAGTACTTC. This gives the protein CASSFQGANQETQYF. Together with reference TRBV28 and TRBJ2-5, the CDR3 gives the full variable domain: DVKVTQSSRYLVKRTGEKVFLECVQDMDHENMFWYRQDPGLGLRLIYFSYDVKMKEKGDIPEGYSVSREKKERFSLILESASTNQTSMYLCASSFQGANQETQYFGPGTRLLVL.

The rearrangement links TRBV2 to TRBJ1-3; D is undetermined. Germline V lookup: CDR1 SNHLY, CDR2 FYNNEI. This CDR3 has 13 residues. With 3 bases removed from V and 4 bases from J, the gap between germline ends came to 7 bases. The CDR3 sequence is CASSEREGNTIYF. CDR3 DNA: TGTGCCAGCAGTGAGAGGGAGGGAAACACCATATATTTT.

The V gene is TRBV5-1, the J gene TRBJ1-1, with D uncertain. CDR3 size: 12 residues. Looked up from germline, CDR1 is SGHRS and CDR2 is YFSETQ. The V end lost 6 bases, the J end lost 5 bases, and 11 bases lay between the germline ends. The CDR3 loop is CASINEGTEAFF. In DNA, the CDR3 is TGCGCCAGCATCAACGAGGGTACTGAAGCTTTCTTT.